This TCR beta chain stems from a study of blood T cell repertoires in COVID-19. Study details: Whether acute or convalescent, the COVID-19 samples came from the United States, Italy and Spain. Sources were T cells, B-cell-depleted T cells, or PBMCs; the material itself was cDNA or gDNA.

In the original analysis: Reference gene primer amplification in the assay estimated nucleated cell counts. The protocol was immunoSEQ multiplex PCR, while the TCRdb copy is restricted to in-frame clones and leaves out a portion. Clone size and V and J calls were adopted from that table, with D and trimming inferred from the DNA. In the table there are 150,000 to 200,000 clones, approximately 86% of which are singletons. This clone has just a few counts. The sample contains more than one DNA sequence encoding this CDR3. Seattle's enrolled individuals joined amid active infection and were then monitored longitudinally. CDR3 length equals 13 residues. V lost 3 bases to trimming and J lost 8 bases, with 10 bases between them.

V usage is TRBV12-3 or TRBV12-4 and J usage is TRBJ1-4; unclear D gene. The receptor comes from a woman aged 35 to 49 with COVID-19, enrolled during active disease. Sequences were obtained from peripheral blood. The CDR3 is CASSLERREKLFF. The CDR3, as DNA: TGTGCCAGCAGTTTGGAAAGGAGGGAAAAACTGTTTTTT.